One sample yielded the 26 T cell receptor beta chains listed below, sequenced in a study of blood T cell repertoires in COVID-19. Only in-frame clones appear in the TCRdb table, and some are missing; sequencing was by immunoSEQ multiplex PCR. This table has 110,000 or so clones, 84% appearing once. The sequencing input was peripheral blood. These receptors all come from a woman in her thirties or forties with acute or convalescent COVID-19.

The chain employs TRBV3-1 (or the pseudogene TRBV3-2) and TRBJ2-7; a possible D gene is TRBD2 (5 bases). This CDR3 is 14 amino acids long. CDR1 and CDR2 from the germline V gene are LGHDT and YNNKEL (reference sequence). V lost 4 bases, J lost 3 bases, and 13 bases lay in between. CDR3 in DNA: TGTGCCAGCAGCCTGGGAAGAGGGTTCTACGAGCAGTACTTC. Translating gives CASSLGRGFYEQYF.

The J gene is TRBJ2-3, the V gene TRBV12-3 or TRBV12-4; perhaps TRBD1 as D (6 bases). CDR3 length equals 13 residues. The V end was cut by 10 bases, the J end by 2 bases, with 13 bases between. The CDR3 loop reads CATNRDPTDTQYF. The CDR3 bases are TGTGCCACCAACAGGGATCCCACAGATACGCAGTATTTT.

Here the CDR3 reads CASSPPGTTNYGYTF. As DNA, the CDR3 is TGTGCCAGCAGCCCACCAGGGACTACTAACTATGGCTACACCTTC. This rearrangement joins TRBV4-2 to TRBJ1-2; perhaps TRBD1 as D (5 bases). The germline V and J ends were trimmed by 4 bases and 0 bases, with 12 bases remaining between them. The germline V gene encodes CDR1 LGHNA and CDR2 YNFKEQ. This CDR3 contains 15 residues.

The V gene is TRBV2, the J gene TRBJ1-6; D may be TRBD1 (6 bases). Germline V CDR1 and CDR2: SNHLY, FYNNEI. This CDR3 spans 14 amino acids. Trimming took 7 bases from V and 6 from J, leaving 13 bases between them. The CDR3 coding sequence is TGTGCCAGCATCAACGGGGGGCCTAATTCACCCCTCCACTTT. This sequence encodes CASINGGPNSPLHF.

The rearrangement uses TRBV30 and TRBJ2-7; perhaps TRBD1 as D (5 bases). Trimming stripped 1 base from V and 6 bases from J, with 10 bases between. The length of the CDR3 is 12 residues. Per germline, CDR1 GTSNPN and CDR2 SVGIG (reference sequence). The CDR3 here is CAWSAQGREQYF. Here the CDR3 DNA reads TGTGCCTGGAGTGCCCAGGGCCGCGAGCAGTACTTC. Supplemented by reference TRBV30 and TRBJ2-7, the full variable domain reads SQTIHQWPATLVQPVGSPLSLECTVEGTSNPNLYWYRQAAGRGLQLLFYSVGIGQISSEVPQNLSASRPQDRQFILSSKKLLLSDSGFYLCAWSAQGREQYFGPGTRLTVT.

The chain carries TRBV11-2 and TRBJ2-7; 9 bases map to TRBD2. The CDR3 runs 15 residues. Germline CDR1 SGHAT, CDR2 FQNNGV. The V segment lost 2 bases and the J segment 0 bases; nucleotides outside the gene matches: 2. CDR3 DNA sequence: TGTGCCAGCAGCTTAACTAGCGGGTCCTCCTACGAGCAGTACTTC. This translates into CASSLTSGSSYEQYF.

This chain joins TRBV6-5 and TRBJ1-3, with TRBD1 as a possible D gene (5 bases). Trimming took 6 bases from V and 4 from J, leaving 10 bases between them. In germline, CDR1 is MNHEY, CDR2 SVGAGI. The CDR3 length is 13 residues. CDR3 bases: TGTGCCAGCAGATCTCCAGGGGGAAACACCATATATTTT. Translated, it gives CASRSPGGNTIYF.

The table lists this clone with a count of one. V and J are TRBV18 and TRBJ1-2; the D gene is possibly TRBD1 (6 bases). CDR1 and CDR2 from the germline V gene are KGHSH and LQKENI. Trimming left V 4 bases short and J 6 bases short, with 9 bases between. CDR3 length: 12 amino acids. The DNA for the CDR3 is TGTGCCAGCTCACAACAGGGAAATGGCTACACCTTC. Its translation is CASSQQGNGYTF.

The chain uses TRBV2 and TRBJ1-1, with TRBD1 as a possible D gene (5 bases). Between the trimmed V and J ends, which lost 4 bases and 1 base, there was a span of 7 bases. CDR1 SNHLY and CDR2 FYNNEI come from the germline V gene. This CDR3 spans 13 amino acids. Written as DNA, the CDR3 is TGTGCCAGCAGTGGGACAACGAACACTGAAGCTTTCTTT. The encoded protein is CASSGTTNTEAFF.

The chain combines TRBV15 with TRBJ2-5; no definite D call. The CDR3 covers 15 residues. Trimming shortened V by 1 base and J by 3 bases, and 12 bases separated the two germline ends. The germline gives CDR1 LNHNV, CDR2 YYDKDF (reference sequence). This CDR3 reads CATSRGPGGEETQYF. The CDR3 DNA is TGTGCCACCAGCAGAGGCCCCGGCGGAGAAGAGACCCAGTACTTC.

The chain employs TRBV7-9 and TRBJ1-2; no clear D gene. The CDR3 runs 14 residues. V dropped 2 bases and J dropped 0 bases, with 7 bases sitting between them. CDR1 and CDR2 (germline): SEHNR, FQNEAQ (reference sequence). The CDR3 DNA sequence: TGTGCCAGCAGCTTATACGAGCCTAACTATGGCTACACCTTC. Translating it yields CASSLYEPNYGYTF.

This chain links TRBV12-5 with TRBJ2-4; a possible D gene is TRBD2 (7 bases). The CDR3 extends over 15 amino acids. Trimming left V 1 base short and J 8 bases short, with 15 bases between. Germline V gene lookup returns CDR1 LGHNT and CDR2 FRNRAP. The CDR3: CASGLGQAAGDIQYF. Here the CDR3 DNA reads TGTGCTAGTGGTTTGGGACAGGCCGCGGGAGACATTCAGTACTTC.

Only one count was recorded for this clone. The chain has TRBV4-1 and TRBJ1-2, with 8 bases identical to TRBD1. The CDR3 runs 16 residues. The J segment lost 4 bases and the V segment lost 4 bases, leaving 11 bases of the junction unmatched. In germline, CDR1 is MGHRA, CDR2 YSYEKL. CDR3 nucleotide sequence: TGCGCCAGCAGCCCCGTTGGGACAGGCGGCATCTATGGCTACACCTTC. Its translation: CASSPVGTGGIYGYTF.

This clone was detected only once. V usage is TRBV30 and J usage is TRBJ2-2; TRBD2 matches 7 bases. V was clipped by 2 bases and J by 0 bases; unmatched bases: 3. Looked up from germline, CDR1 is GTSNPN and CDR2 is SVGIG (reference sequence). There are 15 residues in the CDR3. The CDR3 region is CAWSPGGANTGELFF. Here the CDR3 DNA reads TGTGCCTGGAGTCCTGGGGGGGCGAACACCGGGGAGCTGTTTTTT.

The chain links TRBV2 to TRBJ1-2; D is uncertain. The CDR3 consists of 12 residues. V lost 5 bases to trimming and J lost 7 bases, with 11 bases between them. Germline CDR1 reads SNHLY; CDR2 reads FYNNEI. CDR3 loop: CASSPRSVGYTF. CDR3 in DNA: TGTGCCAGCAGTCCCCGATCGGTTGGCTACACCTTC. The full variable domain, with the rest looked up from reference TRBV2 and TRBJ1-2, is EPEVTQTPSHQVTQMGQEVILRCVPISNHLYFYWYRQILGQKVEFLVSFYNNEISEKSEIFDDQFSVERPDGSNFTLKIRSTKLEDSAMYFCASSPRSVGYTFGSGTRLTVV.

This rearrangement joins TRBV7-3 to TRBJ1-1, with D hard to call. The V end lost 5 bases, the J end lost 3 bases, and 10 bases lay between the germline ends. This CDR3 contains 13 residues. The V gene's germline CDR1 is SGHTA and CDR2 FQGTGA. The DNA of the CDR3 is TGTGCCAGCAGCCCGGACTACTACACTGAAGCTTTCTTT. Protein product: CASSPDYYTEAFF.

This clone has a handful of counts. The chain couples TRBV7-6 to TRBJ2-4, with D tentatively TRBD1 (6 bases). Trimming removed 5 bases at V and 9 bases at J, with 14 bases between. This CDR3 is 13 amino acids long. Germline assignment: CDR1 SGHVS and CDR2 FNYEAQ. The CDR3 sequence: CASSTGTLGIQYF. The CDR3 nucleotides read TGTGCCAGCAGCACAGGGACCCTGGGCATTCAGTACTTC.

This clone was observed a few times. J is TRBJ1-1 and V is TRBV5-8; TRBD1 agrees at 9 bases. Germline-derived CDR1 and CDR2 are SGHTS and YDEGEE. The V segment lost 0 bases and the J segment 8 bases; nucleotides outside the gene matches: 5. This CDR3 contains 14 residues. The CDR3 here is CASSLGPGTGEAFF. CDR3 DNA: TGTGCCAGCAGCTTGGGCCCCGGGACAGGGGAAGCTTTCTTT.

This clone was detected once. V is TRBV7-2 and J is TRBJ2-1; unclear D gene. The germline V gene encodes CDR1 SGHTA and CDR2 FQGNSA. CDR3 size: 14 residues. With 0 bases removed from V and 7 bases from J, the gap between germline ends came to 10 bases. The CDR3 here is CASSLAWSVNEQFF. The CDR3 DNA reads TGTGCCAGCAGCTTAGCATGGTCGGTAAATGAGCAGTTCTTC.

The chain is built from TRBV5-4 and TRBJ2-5; 10 bases match TRBD2. V was pared by 0 bases and J by 5 bases, with 7 bases of the junction left unmatched. The CDR3 sequence is 16 residues long. Germline values: CDR1 SGHNT, CDR2 YYREEE (reference sequence). The DNA for the CDR3 is TGTGCCAGCAGCTTGGTAGCGGGGGGTCTCAAGGAGACCCAGTACTTC. It specifies CASSLVAGGLKETQYF. Using reference TRBV5-4 and TRBJ2-5 for the parts outside the CDR3, the full variable domain is ETGVTQSPTHLIKTRGQQVTLRCSSQSGHNTVSWYQQALGQGPQFIFQYYREEENGRGNFPPRFSGLQFPNYSSELNVNALELDDSALYLCASSLVAGGLKETQYFGPGTRLLVL.

The gene calls are TRBV7-2 and TRBJ2-1; D is unclear. CDR1 is SGHTA and CDR2 is FQGNSA in the germline V gene. V dropped 4 bases and J dropped 13 bases, with 14 bases sitting between them. The CDR3 covers 12 residues. This chain's CDR3 is CASSSPSSAQFF. DNA of the CDR3: TGTGCCAGCAGCTCGCCGTCCAGCGCACAGTTCTTC.

The chain joins TRBV5-4 to TRBJ1-4, with no clear D. Per germline, CDR1 SGHNT and CDR2 YYREEE (reference sequence). V was shortened by 0 bases and J by 8 bases, with 11 bases between the two germline ends. This CDR3 region has 14 residues. The CDR3 sequence is CASSLGPSGEKLFF. CDR3 DNA: TGTGCCAGCAGCTTGGGACCATCGGGGGAAAAACTGTTTTTT.

J is TRBJ2-7 and V is TRBV5-4; 8 positions match TRBD1. The germline V gene has CDR1 SGHNT and CDR2 YYREEE (reference sequence). The CDR3 extends over 14 amino acids. The V gene end was trimmed by 4 bases and the J gene end by 9 bases; junction bases not matched to a gene: 12. This chain's CDR3 is CASSETGQGLAQYF. Here the CDR3 DNA reads TGTGCCAGCAGCGAGACCGGACAGGGCTTGGCGCAGTACTTC.

The rearrangement uses TRBV9 and TRBJ2-7; 11 bases align to TRBD2. The CDR3 covers 14 residues. V gave up 0 bases and J gave up 7 bases; unmatched junction bases: 3. Germline values: CDR1 SGDLS, CDR2 YYNGEE. This CDR3 is CASSVELAGVEQYF. The DNA of the CDR3 is TGTGCCAGCAGCGTAGAACTAGCGGGGGTTGAGCAGTACTTC.

The gene calls are TRBV7-2 and TRBJ2-7; 7 bases are a match to TRBD1. The CDR3 extends over 15 amino acids. Trimming at V came to 4 bases and at J to 3 bases, leaving 9 bases not matched to a gene. The V gene's germline CDR1 is SGHTA and CDR2 FQGNSA. CDR3 nucleotide sequence: TGTGCCAGCAGCTCACCCGGACAGGCTATCTACGAGCAGTACTTC. This sequence encodes CASSSPGQAIYEQYF.

CDR3 sequence (DNA): TGCAGCGTTGAAGTGGGGCCGGGACAACCTGGCAGCAAGCAGTACTTC. Its protein product is CSVEVGPGQPGSKQYF. The V and J genes are TRBV29-1 and TRBJ2-7; the D gene is possibly TRBD1 (6 bases). Trimming pared 1 base from V and 8 bases from J, leaving 24 bases between. This CDR3 comprises 16 residues. From germline, CDR1 is SQVTM and CDR2 ANQGSEA.